Each of the 20 T cell receptor beta chains below was sequenced from the same sample in a study of human T cells and chemical hapten exposure. Sample time point: patch test 2, 6 weeks after DPC sensitization. Stated treatment: therapeutic diphenylcyclopropenone sensitization with weekly scalp DPC. TCRdb used MiXCR to reprocess the RACE reads, holding one entry per CDR3 protein. The table lists approximately 92,000 distinct CDR3 sequences, more than 9.5% of them singletons. The specimen was whole blood, collected in connection with sensitization to the hapten diphenylcyclopropenone (DPC). Receptors were obtained from a woman aged 40 to 50 with alopecia areata. Some clones in this sample may be carry-over from other donors' samples.

The gene calls are TRBV29-1 and TRBJ2-1; no clear D. Per germline, CDR1 SQVTM and CDR2 ANQGSEA. Trimming pared 7 bases from V and 6 bases from J, leaving 13 bases between. This CDR3 contains 12 residues. Here the CDR3 DNA reads TGCAGCGGACGACCGTTAAGCAATGAGCAGTTCTTC. Its translation: CSGRPLSNEQFF.

This clonotype was recorded a few times. A read error may produce the germline difference seen at one junction end. V and J are TRBV3-1 and TRBJ1-4; the D is unclear. The CDR3 covers 12 residues. Germline V gene data show CDR1 as LGHDT and CDR2 as YNNKEL (reference sequence). The CDR3 sequence: CASNQEGRKLFF. The CDR3 DNA is TGTGCCAGCAACCAAGAGGGCCGAAAACTGTTTTTT. Together with reference TRBV3-1 and TRBJ1-4, the CDR3 gives the full variable domain: DTAVSQTPKYLVTQMGNDKSIKCEQNLGHDTMYWYKQDSKKFLKIMFSYNNKELIINETVPNRFSPKSPDKAHLNLHINSLELGDSAVYFCASNQEGRKLFFGSGTQLSVL.

Ten or more counts support this clonotype. The CDR3 DNA reads TGTGCCAGCAGCCTCGGACTAGCGGGGGTCGGTGAGCAGTTCTTC. As protein: CASSLGLAGVGEQFF. The gene calls are TRBV3-1 and TRBJ2-1; 13 bases agree with TRBD2. J lost 9 bases, V lost 4 bases, and 6 bases had no gene match. CDR3 length equals 15 residues. Germline values: CDR1 LGHDT, CDR2 YNNKEL (reference sequence).

As for this clonotype: A single base separates this from a much larger clone, so it may be a read error. This rearrangement joins TRBV10-1 to TRBJ2-7; the match to TRBD1 covers 7 bases. Germline assignment: CDR1 WNHNN and CDR2 SYGVQD (reference sequence). The CDR3 runs 13 residues. The CDR3, as DNA: TGCACCAGCAGTGGGACAGTGTCGAGGGAGCAGTACTTC. Its translation: CTSSGTVSREQYF.

J is TRBJ2-3 and V is TRBV7-2; the D gene is possibly TRBD1 (5 bases). CDR3 length: 13 amino acids. Deletions cut 6 bases from V and 4 bases from J, with 11 bases between. From germline, CDR1 is SGHTA and CDR2 FQGNSA. The CDR3 region is CASSRRGPDTQYF. CDR3 coding DNA: TGTGCCAGCAGTCGAAGGGGCCCAGATACGCAGTATTTT.

This clonotype is labeled as medium-sized. The chain couples TRBV20-1 to TRBJ2-7; 8 nucleotides match TRBD2. The CDR3 extends over 14 amino acids. Germline CDR1 DFQATT, CDR2 SNEGSKA (reference sequence). Trimming took 3 bases from V and 3 from J; bases not matched to a gene: 7. CDR3 loop: CSASQVAGIYEQYF. The CDR3 region has the DNA TGCAGTGCTAGTCAGGTAGCGGGAATCTACGAGCAGTACTTC.

This clonotype occurred a few times. The genes are TRBV7-9 and TRBJ1-2, with 7 nucleotides matching TRBD1. V was pared by 5 bases and J by 4 bases, with 10 bases of the junction left unmatched. The CDR3 has 15 residues. The germline V gene encodes CDR1 SEHNR and CDR2 FQNEAQ (reference sequence). The CDR3 loop is CASSRGQAPAYGYTF. CDR3 nucleotides: TGTGCCAGCAGCCGCGGACAGGCCCCTGCCTATGGCTACACCTTC.

As concerns this clonotype: One base away lies a much larger clone, so this may be a sequencing read error. CDR3 protein: CSARVGVGYNEQFF. The CDR3 bases are TGCAGTGCTAGAGTGGGAGTGGGCTACAATGAGCAGTTCTTC. The chain recombines TRBV20-1 with TRBJ2-1, with TRBD2 as a possible D gene (5 bases). Germline V CDR1 and CDR2: DFQATT, SNEGSKA (reference sequence). The CDR3 totals 14 residues. V was pared by 1 base and J by 3 bases, with 10 bases between.

In this sample, this clonotype turned up many times. CDR3 coding DNA: TGCGCCAGCAGCTTTGGGGCGCAGGCCAATGAGCAGTTCTTC. Amino acid sequence: CASSFGAQANEQFF. This rearrangement joins TRBV5-1 to TRBJ2-1; the D gene is possibly TRBD1 (5 bases). V was pared by 2 bases and J by 6 bases, with 12 bases between. Germline V gives CDR1 SGHRS, CDR2 YFSETQ. CDR3 size: 14 residues.

This clonotype was picked up a small number of times. The V and J genes are TRBV2 and TRBJ1-1, with D possibly matching TRBD1 (5 bases). The CDR3 is made up of 13 amino acids. In germline, CDR1 is SNHLY, CDR2 FYNNEI. This CDR3 reads CVSGGRLSTEAFF. The CDR3 DNA sequence: TGTGTCTCGGGGGGGAGGCTTAGCACTGAAGCTTTCTTT.

This clonotype was found a few times. The V call is TRBV20-1, the J call TRBJ2-1; 10 positions agree with TRBD2. The length of the CDR3 is 15 residues. The V segment lost 3 bases and the J segment 1 base; nucleotides outside the gene matches: 3. Germline lookup yields CDR1 DFQATT and CDR2 SNEGSKA (reference sequence). In nucleotides, the CDR3 is TGCAGTGCTAGTGCTAGCGGGAGATCCTACAATGAGCAGTTCTTC. This codes for CSASASGRSYNEQFF.

This clonotype occurred many times. The CDR3 DNA is TGTGCCAGCAGCTCCGGGCCCTCTAACTATGGCTACACCTTC. Translating it yields CASSSGPSNYGYTF. This sequence joins TRBV7-2 and TRBJ1-2; the D is unclear. From germline, CDR1 is SGHTA and CDR2 FQGNSA. The CDR3 is 14 residues long. The V end was cut by 4 bases, the J end by 0 bases, with 9 bases between.

The chain uses TRBV3-1 and TRBJ1-2; no clear D gene. Trimming took 0 bases from V and 5 from J, leaving 7 bases between them. This CDR3 comprises 13 residues. CDR1 is LGHDT and CDR2 is YNNKEL in the germline V gene (reference sequence). In DNA, the CDR3 is TGTGCCAGCAGCCAAGACGGTCCTTATGGCTACACCTTC. Residues: CASSQDGPYGYTF.

This clonotype was seen at least ten times. The rearrangement uses TRBV7-2 and TRBJ2-7; D unclear. Trimming shortened V by 5 bases and J by 4 bases, and 9 bases separated the two germline ends. Germline values: CDR1 SGHTA, CDR2 FQGNSA. CDR3 size: 12 residues. CDR3 sequence: CASSPPSYEQYF. In DNA, the CDR3 is TGTGCCAGCAGCCCCCCGAGTTACGAGCAGTACTTC.

Ten or more counts support this clonotype. This chain links TRBV29-1 with TRBJ2-2, with 9 nucleotides matching TRBD1. The CDR3 is made up of 13 amino acids. CDR1 and CDR2 from the germline V gene are SQVTM and ANQGSEA. Trimming removed 4 bases from V and 6 bases from J; junction bases left unmatched: 3. The CDR3: CSVGTGDAGELFF. The CDR3 nucleotides read TGCAGCGTTGGGACAGGGGACGCCGGGGAGCTGTTTTTT.

This clonotype was detected many times. The chain couples TRBV2 to TRBJ2-5, with D perhaps assigned TRBD1 or TRBD2 (5 bases each). The CDR3 length is 14 residues. CDR1 SNHLY and CDR2 FYNNEI come from the germline V gene. The V and J ends lost 2 bases and 5 bases respectively, with 12 bases between them. The CDR3: CASSEPGTGETQYF. The CDR3 DNA reads TGTGCCAGCAGTGAACCCGGGACGGGGGAGACCCAGTACTTC.

This chain connects TRBV7-2 to TRBJ2-5; D gene uncertain. Trimming shortened V by 1 base and J by 5 bases, and 8 bases separated the two germline ends. The CDR3 covers 13 residues. Per germline, CDR1 SGHTA and CDR2 FQGNSA. The CDR3 here is CASSLGIEETQYF. CDR3 nucleotide sequence: TGTGCCAGCAGCTTAGGGATCGAGGAGACCCAGTACTTC.

The rearrangement joins TRBV6-4 to TRBJ2-2; D is ambiguous. In germline, CDR1 is MRHNA, CDR2 SNTAGT. The CDR3 spans 14 residues. The V end was cut by 0 bases, the J end by 2 bases, with 4 bases between. The CDR3 bases are TGTGCCAGCAGTGACTCGACAAACACCGGGGAGCTGTTTTTT. It specifies CASSDSTNTGELFF.

The V gene is TRBV20-1, the J gene TRBJ2-1; a possible D gene is TRBD1 (6 bases). V was shortened by 4 bases and J by 8 bases, with 21 bases between the two germline ends. Germline V gene lookup returns CDR1 DFQATT and CDR2 SNEGSKA (reference sequence). The CDR3 sequence is 15 residues long. Written as DNA, the CDR3 is TGCAGTGCTATCCGGGACACCTTCCGCGGAGATGAGCAGTTCTTC. This encodes CSAIRDTFRGDEQFF.

The chain combines TRBV20-1 with TRBJ2-3; 7 bases fit TRBD2. The CDR3 extends over 15 amino acids. V gave up 8 bases and J gave up 3 bases; unmatched junction bases: 14. Germline CDR1 is DFQATT and CDR2 is SNEGSKA (reference sequence). CDR3 bases: TGCAGTACCCCCGGGAAACCGGGGGGAACAGATACGCAGTATTTT. Translating gives CSTPGKPGGTDTQYF.